This T cell receptor (beta chain) was retrieved from a study of PD-L1 blockade in urothelial cancer. Study context: Every 3 weeks, patients received intravenous atezolizumab 1,200 mg, beginning 2014. Treatment start was followed by blood analysis at 3 weeks (second dose) and again at 6 weeks. Individuals in the cohort had been given 0 to 3 earlier chemotherapy regimens.

Germline CDR1 SGHDT, CDR2 YYEEEE. V gave up 4 bases and J gave up 8 bases; unmatched junction bases: 16. The CDR3 spans 17 residues. Time point meaning: pretreatment peripheral blood. Patient disease was locally advanced or metastatic urothelial carcinoma. Only in-frame clones appear in the TCRdb table, and some are missing; sequencing was by immunoSEQ multiplex PCR. The table includes over 75,000 clones, 70% to 90% detected once. This TCR came from a woman aged 80 or over with urothelial cancer. The sample here was PBMCs, taken around atezolizumab (anti-PD-L1) treatment. The genes are TRBV5-6 and TRBJ2-1, with TRBD2 identical over 9 bases. This chain's CDR3 is CASSPGPLAGYGDEQFF. For the CDR3, the DNA is TGTGCCAGCAGCCCCGGCCCCCTAGCGGGATACGGTGATGAGCAGTTCTTC.